Listed here are 5 T cell receptor beta chains from one sample, sequenced in a study of shared clonotypes between healthy human individuals. Profiling relied on immunoSEQ multiplex PCR, and the TCRdb table lists in-frame clones only, not all of them. Of over 950,000 clones listed, about 72% are singletons. The sample comprised memory CD4+ T cells from PBMCs. Documented subset: CD45RA-negative fraction. These receptors all come from a man younger than 35 in good health. Some clones in this sample may be carry-over from other donors' samples.

The chain uses TRBV19 and TRBJ1-2; 7 bases fit TRBD1. Germline V gene data show CDR1 as LNHDA and CDR2 as SQIVND (reference sequence). The V gene end was trimmed by 5 bases and the J gene end by 7 bases; junction bases not matched to a gene: 19. The CDR3 is 17 amino acids. For the CDR3, the DNA is TGTGCCAGTAGTTCCATGGAACCATGGGACAGTAAGGGTGGCTACACCTTC. Translation gives CASSSMEPWDSKGGYTF.

The V and J genes are TRBV29-1 and TRBJ2-1, with D unclear. V lost 3 bases, J lost 4 bases, and 7 bases lay in between. This CDR3 is 12 amino acids long. The germline gives CDR1 SQVTM, CDR2 ANQGSEA. In DNA form, the CDR3 reads TGCAGCGTTGAGCCCCAATACAATGAGCAGTTCTTC. This codes for CSVEPQYNEQFF.

The gene calls are TRBV5-5 and TRBJ1-5, with TRBD1 matching 9 bases. The germline gives CDR1 SGHKS, CDR2 YYEKEE (reference sequence). V was clipped by 4 bases and J by 4 bases; unmatched bases: 6. The CDR3 is 15 amino acids. The CDR3 DNA reads TGTGCCAGCAGCCACGGACAGGGGCATAATCAGCCCCAGCATTTT. Amino acid sequence: CASSHGQGHNQPQHF.

This clone was picked up a small number of times. This chain joins TRBV5-4 and TRBJ2-5; 13 positions agree with TRBD2. V dropped 3 bases and J dropped 5; count of bases not matched to a gene: 4. Per the germline V gene, CDR1 is SGHNT and CDR2 is YYREEE (reference sequence). This CDR3 spans 15 amino acids. The CDR3: CASSSQLAGGETQYF. DNA of the CDR3: TGTGCCAGCAGCTCCCAACTAGCGGGAGGGGAGACCCAGTACTTC. Combining the CDR3 with reference TRBV5-4 and TRBJ2-5 gives the whole variable domain ETGVTQSPTHLIKTRGQQVTLRCSSQSGHNTVSWYQQALGQGPQFIFQYYREEENGRGNFPPRFSGLQFPNYSSELNVNALELDDSALYLCASSSQLAGGETQYFGPGTRLLVL.

This sequence joins TRBV29-1 and TRBJ2-1; TRBD2 aligns across 10 bases. In germline, CDR1 is SQVTM, CDR2 ANQGSEA. The CDR3 contains 16 residues. J gave up 4 bases and V 4 bases, and 10 bases lay outside the gene matches. In nucleotides, the CDR3 is TGCAGCGTTGTTGGGGGAGCGGGAGGGCCTTACAATGAGCAGTTCTTC. Translation: CSVVGGAGGPYNEQFF.